Listed below are T cell receptor beta chains from one sample, sequenced in a study of blood T cell repertoires in COVID-19. Clones were read by immunoSEQ multiplex PCR, and TCRdb kept only the in-frame ones, dropping some. The sample yields around 300,000 clones, under 90% seen once. Input material: peripheral blood. These receptors came from a man aged 50-60 years with acute or convalescent COVID-19. The CDR3 runs from the conserved cysteine through the conserved F or W. D genes are given only for firm matches. Expanded clones are given a class, and other clones once, few, many or no size at all.

TRBV2	NA	NA	TRBJ1-2	CASSVNSNYGYTF	TGTGCCAGCAGTGTAAACAGCAACTATGGCTACACCTTC
TRBV12-3/TRBV12-4	NA	NA	TRBJ2-7	CASSGGWSYEQYF	TGTGCCAGCAGCGGGGGATGGTCCTACGAGCAGTACTTC
TRBV4-2	NA	TRBD1	TRBJ1-1	CASSPGQVGDTEAFF	TGTGCCAGCAGCCCGGGACAGGTGGGAGACACTGAAGCTTTCTTT
TRBV30	NA	NA	TRBJ1-2	CAWSARYGYTF	TGTGCCTGGAGTGCCCGCTATGGCTACACCTTC
TRBV10-3	NA	TRBD1	TRBJ1-1	CAISEPTGGVRNTEAFF	TGTGCCATCAGTGAGCCCACAGGGGGGGTACGGAACACTGAAGCTTTCTTT
TRBV6-5	NA	NA	TRBJ1-4	CASSHTRDEKLFF	TGTGCCAGCAGCCACACCAGGGATGAAAAACTGTTTTTT
TRBV6-5	NA	TRBD2	TRBJ2-5	CASRPGLGETQYF	TGTGCCAGCAGACCGGGACTAGGGGAGACCCAGTACTTC
TRBV12-3/TRBV12-4	NA	TRBD1	TRBJ1-2	CASSRGQGYGYTF	TGTGCCAGCAGTCGCGGACAGGGATATGGCTACACCTTC
TRBV5-1	NA	NA	TRBJ2-5	CASSPGQPQETQYF	TGCGCCAGCAGCCCAGGACAACCCCAAGAGACCCAGTACTTC
TRBV30	NA	NA	TRBJ1-2	CAWSVLLGGGYTF	TGTGCCTGGAGTGTACTCCTCGGGGGTGGCTACACCTTC
TRBV25-1	NA	TRBD2	TRBJ2-2	CASRPGLAGRYTGELFF	TGTGCCAGCAGACCGGGACTAGCGGGGAGATACACCGGGGAGCTGTTTTTT
TRBV30	NA	TRBD2	TRBJ2-5	CAWSVRGGLSQETQYF	TGTGCCTGGAGTGTACGGGGGGGGTTATCCCAAGAGACCCAGTACTTC
TRBV2	NA	TRBD2	TRBJ2-1	CASSGLAASSYNEQFF	TGTGCCAGCAGTGGACTAGCGGCGAGCTCCTACAATGAGCAGTTCTTC
TRBV30	NA	NA	TRBJ1-5	CAWSVPGAEQPQHF	TGTGCCTGGAGTGTACCAGGGGCTGAGCAGCCCCAGCATTTT
TRBV28	NA	NA	TRBJ1-4	CASGNWEKLFF	TGTGCCAGCGGTAACTGGGAAAAACTGTTTTTT
TRBV11-2	once	TRBD1	TRBJ1-5	CASSSLGTGTNQPQHF	TGTGCCAGCAGCTCATTAGGGACAGGGACTAATCAGCCCCAGCATTTT
TRBV18	NA	TRBD1	TRBJ1-5	CASSPLPQGANEQPQHF	TGTGCCAGCTCACCCCTTCCCCAGGGGGCGAATGAACAGCCCCAGCATTTT
TRBV27	few	NA	TRBJ2-2	CASSPDPGTWIGELFF	TGTGCCAGCAGTCCCGATCCCGGGACATGGATTGGGGAGCTGTTTTTT
TRBV12-3/TRBV12-4	NA	TRBD1	TRBJ1-1	CASSSGTVTEAFF	TGTGCCAGCAGCTCCGGGACAGTCACTGAAGCTTTCTTT
TRBV2	NA	NA	TRBJ2-1	CASSRDLASYNEQFF	TGTGCCAGCAGTCGGGATCTAGCATCCTACAATGAGCAGTTCTTC
TRBV28	NA	TRBD1	TRBJ1-1	CASSLIRTGMYTEAFF	TGTGCCAGCAGTCTGATAAGGACAGGGATGTACACTGAAGCTTTCTTT
TRBV5-4	NA	NA	TRBJ1-6	CASSGGQSNSPLHF	TGTGCCAGCAGCGGAGGACAGAGCAATTCACCCCTCCACTTT
TRBV3-1/TRBV3-2	NA	TRBD2	TRBJ2-1	CASSQGGLADPEQFF	TGTGCCAGCAGCCAAGGTGGGCTAGCGGACCCGGAGCAGTTCTTC
TRBV5-6	NA	TRBD1	TRBJ1-2	CASSLAGTDRAYGYTF	TGTGCCAGCAGCTTGGCCGGGACAGATCGGGCGTATGGCTACACCTTC
TRBV3-1/TRBV3-2	NA	NA	TRBJ1-3	CASSQVVLAGAGNTIYF	TGTGCCAGCAGCCAAGTGGTCTTGGCGGGGGCTGGAAACACCATATATTTT
TRBV6-5	NA	TRBD2	TRBJ2-5	CASSRGTSGAETQYF	TGTGCCAGCAGCAGAGGGACTAGCGGGGCGGAGACCCAGTACTTC
TRBV30	NA	NA	TRBJ1-2	CAWTTGYYGYTF	TGTGCCTGGACCACGGGATACTATGGCTACACCTTC
TRBV5-1	NA	NA	TRBJ1-2	CASSLDSSNYGYTF	TGCGCCAGCAGCTTGGACAGCTCTAACTATGGCTACACCTTC
TRBV5-6	NA	NA	TRBJ1-1	CASSFGTLMNTEAFF	TGTGCCAGCAGCTTCGGGACACTTATGAACACTGAAGCTTTCTTT
TRBV19	NA	TRBD1	TRBJ2-7	CASSIPRGQGSYEQYF	TGTGCCAGTAGTATCCCGCGGGGACAGGGTTCCTACGAGCAGTACTTC
TRBV5-8	NA	TRBD2	TRBJ2-5	CASSQGLAGGPWETQYF	TGTGCCAGCAGCCAAGGACTAGCGGGGGGGCCCTGGGAGACCCAGTACTTC
TRBV18	once	TRBD1	TRBJ1-1	CASSKDRDGTEAFF	TGTGCCAGCTCAAAAGACAGGGATGGGACTGAAGCTTTCTTT
TRBV9	few	TRBD1	TRBJ1-1	CASSPQVLTGGFTEAFF	TGTGCCAGCAGCCCCCAGGTTTTGACAGGGGGCTTCACTGAAGCTTTCTTT
TRBV11-2	many	TRBD1	TRBJ1-1	CASSRRVAGTGPQEAFF	TGTGCCAGCAGCCGAAGGGTTGCGGGGACAGGGCCCCAGGAAGCTTTCTTT
TRBV6-5	NA	TRBD1	TRBJ2-7	CAGIRGTTYEQYF	TGTGCCGGTATCAGGGGGACGACCTACGAGCAGTACTTC
TRBV19	NA	NA	TRBJ1-1	CASSIAQTNTEAFF	TGTGCCAGTAGTATAGCACAGACGAACACTGAAGCTTTCTTT
TRBV27	NA	NA	TRBJ1-5	CASSRHGQPQHF	TGTGCCAGCAGTCGACACGGTCAGCCCCAGCATTTT
TRBV6-1	NA	TRBD1	TRBJ1-2	CASSERRTGRPGYGYTF	TGTGCCAGCAGTGAAAGACGGACAGGGAGACCGGGCTATGGCTACACCTTC
TRBV19	NA	NA	TRBJ1-3	CASSIRQSGNTIYF	TGTGCCAGTAGTATCCGACAGTCTGGAAACACCATATATTTT
TRBV19	NA	TRBD1	TRBJ2-2	CASSSPPGQVMTGELFF	TGTGCCAGTAGTTCTCCTCCGGGACAGGTTATGACCGGGGAGCTGTTTTTT
TRBV7-6	NA	NA	TRBJ2-5	CASSLARKETQYF	TGTGCCAGCAGCTTAGCCAGAAAAGAGACCCAGTACTTC
TRBV9	few	NA	TRBJ1-1	CASSTLPDTEAFF	TGTGCCAGCAGCACCCTTCCGGACACTGAAGCTTTCTTT
TRBV29-1	NA	NA	TRBJ1-1	CSAATGNTEAFF	TGCAGCGCTGCGACGGGTAACACTGAAGCTTTCTTT
TRBV6-6	NA	NA	TRBJ1-3	CASKRGESGNTIYF	TGTGCCAGCAAACGGGGAGAGTCTGGAAACACCATATATTTT
TRBV5-1	NA	TRBD1	TRBJ2-3	CASSLRTGPDTQYF	TGCGCCAGCAGCCTTAGGACAGGGCCAGATACGCAGTATTTT
TRBV27	NA	NA	TRBJ1-6	CASSLSPRGSPLHF	TGTGCCAGCAGTTTGAGCCCCAGGGGCTCACCCCTCCACTTT
TRBV2	NA	TRBD1	TRBJ2-5	CASNPDRAQETQYF	TGTGCCAGCAACCCGGACAGGGCCCAAGAGACCCAGTACTTC
TRBV4-1	NA	NA	TRBJ1-1	CASSTPGQWTEAFF	TGCGCCAGCAGCACTCCAGGGCAGTGGACTGAAGCTTTCTTT
TRBV2	NA	NA	TRBJ1-1	CASSLQGNTEAFF	TGTGCCAGCAGCTTACAGGGGAACACTGAAGCTTTCTTT
TRBV6-5	NA	NA	TRBJ2-1	CASSTGSSYNEQFF	TGTGCCAGCAGTACAGGGAGCTCCTACAATGAGCAGTTCTTC
TRBV13	NA	NA	TRBJ2-1	CASSYGSGSNEQFF	TGTGCCAGCAGCTACGGGTCCGGGTCCAATGAGCAGTTCTTC
TRBV5-4	NA	NA	TRBJ1-2	CASSPWTASNYGYTF	TGTGCCAGCAGCCCCTGGACAGCCTCGAACTATGGCTACACCTTC
TRBV5-5	NA	NA	TRBJ1-6	CASSLDHPTPENSPLHF	TGTGCCAGCAGCTTGGACCATCCGACACCGGAAAATTCACCCCTCCACTTT
TRBV5-6	NA	NA	TRBJ1-1	CASSLERGDTEAFF	TGTGCCAGCAGCCTAGAGCGGGGGGACACTGAAGCTTTCTTT
TRBV27	NA	NA	TRBJ2-7	CASSERPGRSYEQYF	TGTGCCAGCAGCGAACGGCCAGGGAGGTCCTACGAGCAGTACTTC